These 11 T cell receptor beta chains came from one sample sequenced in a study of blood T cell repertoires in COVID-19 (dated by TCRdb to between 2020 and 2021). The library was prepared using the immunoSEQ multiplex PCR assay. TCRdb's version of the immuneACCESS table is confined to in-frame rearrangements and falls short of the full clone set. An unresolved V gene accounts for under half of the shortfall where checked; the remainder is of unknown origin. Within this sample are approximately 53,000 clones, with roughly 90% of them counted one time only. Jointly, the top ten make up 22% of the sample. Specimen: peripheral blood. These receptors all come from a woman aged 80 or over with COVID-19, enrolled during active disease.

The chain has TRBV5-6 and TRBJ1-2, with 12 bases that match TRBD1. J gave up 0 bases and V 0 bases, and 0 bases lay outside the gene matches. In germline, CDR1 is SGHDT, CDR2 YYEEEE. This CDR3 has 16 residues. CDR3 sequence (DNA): TGTGCCAGCAGCTTGGGGGACAGGGGGCCTAACTATGGCTACACCTTC. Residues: CASSLGDRGPNYGYTF.

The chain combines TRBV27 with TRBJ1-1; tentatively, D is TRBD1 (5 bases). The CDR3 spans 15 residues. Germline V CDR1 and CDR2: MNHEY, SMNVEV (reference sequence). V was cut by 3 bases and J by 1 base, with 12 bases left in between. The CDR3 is CASSFSTGGNTEAFF. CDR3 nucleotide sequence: TGTGCCAGCAGTTTTAGCACGGGGGGGAACACTGAAGCTTTCTTT.

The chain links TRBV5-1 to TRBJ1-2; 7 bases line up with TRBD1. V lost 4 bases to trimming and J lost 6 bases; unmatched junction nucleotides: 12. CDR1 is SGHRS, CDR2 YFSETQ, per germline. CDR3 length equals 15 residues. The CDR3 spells CASSPDRARGDGYTF. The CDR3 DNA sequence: TGCGCCAGCAGCCCTGACAGGGCTCGAGGCGATGGCTACACCTTC.

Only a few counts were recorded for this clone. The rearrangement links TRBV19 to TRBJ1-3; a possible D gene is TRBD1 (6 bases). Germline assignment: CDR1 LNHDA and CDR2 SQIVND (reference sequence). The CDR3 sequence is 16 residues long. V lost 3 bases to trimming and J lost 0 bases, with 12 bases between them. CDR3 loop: CASSIGYRDSGNTIYF. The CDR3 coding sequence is TGTGCCAGTAGTATCGGGTACAGGGACTCTGGAAACACCATATATTTT. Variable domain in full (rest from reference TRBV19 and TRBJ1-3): DGGITQSPKYLFRKEGQNVTLSCEQNLNHDAMYWYRQDPGQGLRLIYYSQIVNDFQKGDIAEGYSVSREKKESFPLTVTSAQKNPTAFYLCASSIGYRDSGNTIYFGEGSWLTVV.

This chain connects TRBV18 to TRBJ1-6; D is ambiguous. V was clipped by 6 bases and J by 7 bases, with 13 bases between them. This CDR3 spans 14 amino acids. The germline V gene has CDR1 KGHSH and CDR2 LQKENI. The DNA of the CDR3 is TGTGCCAGCTCGTCATCGAGAGAAAATTCACCCCTCCACTTT. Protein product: CASSSSRENSPLHF.

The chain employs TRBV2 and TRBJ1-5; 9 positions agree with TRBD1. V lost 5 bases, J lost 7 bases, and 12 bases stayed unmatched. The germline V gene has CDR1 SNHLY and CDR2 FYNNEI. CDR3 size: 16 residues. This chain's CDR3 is CASSLRDRVAGQPQHF. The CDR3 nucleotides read TGTGCCAGCAGTCTCCGGGACAGGGTAGCGGGGCAGCCCCAGCATTTT.

Here the CDR3 reads CASSYSNLRLEQFF. The CDR3 DNA reads as TGTGCCAGCAGTTACTCCAATCTCAGGCTTGAGCAGTTCTTC. The chain links TRBV6-5 to TRBJ2-1; D is undetermined. Germline CDR1 is MNHEY and CDR2 is SVGAGI. The length of the CDR3 is 14 residues. Trimming took 0 bases from V and 9 from J, leaving 12 bases between them.

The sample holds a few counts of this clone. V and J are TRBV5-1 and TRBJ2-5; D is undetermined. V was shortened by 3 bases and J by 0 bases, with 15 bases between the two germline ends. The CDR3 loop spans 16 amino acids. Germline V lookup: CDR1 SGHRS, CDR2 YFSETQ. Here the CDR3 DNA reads TGCGCCAGCAGCTCCGCATTCACCCACTACCAAGAGACCCAGTACTTC. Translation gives CASSSAFTHYQETQYF.

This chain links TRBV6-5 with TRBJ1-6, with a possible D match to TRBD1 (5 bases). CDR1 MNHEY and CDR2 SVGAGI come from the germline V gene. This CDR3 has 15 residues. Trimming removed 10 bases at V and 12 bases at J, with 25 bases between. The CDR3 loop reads CATQPVGTYSEPLHF. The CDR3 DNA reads TGTGCCACCCAGCCTGTCGGGACTTACAGTGAACCCCTCCACTTT.

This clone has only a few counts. Here the CDR3 reads CASSPGGNFRNYGYTF. CDR3 in DNA: TGTGCCAGCAGCCCAGGGGGGAACTTCCGAAACTATGGCTACACCTTC. The chain uses TRBV5-4 and TRBJ1-2; 7 bases align to TRBD1. The CDR3 is 16 residues long. The germline V gene encodes CDR1 SGHNT and CDR2 YYREEE (reference sequence). The J segment lost 2 bases and the V segment lost 4 bases, leaving 11 bases of the junction unmatched. Filled out from reference TRBV5-4 and TRBJ1-2, the complete variable domain reads ETGVTQSPTHLIKTRGQQVTLRCSSQSGHNTVSWYQQALGQGPQFIFQYYREEENGRGNFPPRFSGLQFPNYSSELNVNALELDDSALYLCASSPGGNFRNYGYTFGSGTRLTVV.

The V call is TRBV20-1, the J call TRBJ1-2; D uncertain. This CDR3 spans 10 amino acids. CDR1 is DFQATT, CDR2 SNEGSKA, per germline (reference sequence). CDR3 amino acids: CSTGGYGYTF. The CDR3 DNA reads TGCAGCACGGGAGGCTATGGCTACACCTTC.